This T cell receptor (beta chain) was captured in a study of CD8 T cells in ankylosing spondylitis. Researchers built TCR beta libraries using quantitative 5'-RACE with molecular barcodes. A single record per CDR3 protein comes from TCRdb applying MiXCR to the 5' RACE reads. The sample holds roughly 440,000 distinct CDR3 sequences; 17% are singletons and the top ten take under 1.2%. Broader study findings: Seemingly distinctive of ankylosing spondylitis blood was a TCR beta motif formed by eight highly homologous variants. Disease-linked clones proved CD8+ and comparatively uncommon in peripheral blood. Disease-linked clones reportedly showed significant enrichment in matched ankylosing spondylitis synovial fluid. A subset of motif variants has previously been described in the synovial fluid and blood of reactive arthritis.

Details on this clonotype: Its cognate antigen is unknown.

The CDR3 totals 14 residues. Trimming removed 4 bases from V and 4 bases from J, with 13 bases in between. Germline loops: CDR1 LGHDT, CDR2 YNNKEL (reference sequence). The sequenced sample consisted of blood, either unsorted or a sorted T cell fraction (not recorded which). The V and J genes are TRBV3-1 and TRBJ1-1; D gene uncertain. This clonotype was sampled from a male donor with ankylosing spondylitis. CDR3 protein: CASSLAREITEAFF. Here the CDR3 DNA reads TGTGCCAGCAGCCTCGCGCGGGAGATCACTGAAGCTTTCTTT.